The sequence of this T cell receptor (beta chain) was determined in a study of blood T cells in healthy people across ages. Study results and caveats: Diversity estimated from one million T cells was considered an underestimate. Naive T cell percentage showed a strong correlation with TCR beta diversity.

Then a second PCR, running about 6 to 11 cycles, was carried out with a sample-barcoded 5' primer and a J-beta primer mix. MiXCR was run by TCRdb on the 5' RACE reads, yielding one entry per CDR3 protein. The sample includes more than 1,000,000 distinct CDR3 sequences, under 30% of them seen just once. Note on this clonotype: The target antigen is unknown.

This sample also appeared in a second study, on T cells of mothers and their children.

Source material: blood. This sequence originates from a girl aged 2 to 10 in good health.

The CDR3: CASSATGTGNTIYF. The CDR3 DNA follows: TGTGCCAGCAGCGCGACAGGGACTGGAAACACCATATATTTT. J is TRBJ1-3 and V is TRBV2; 7 bases match TRBD1. Germline V gives CDR1 SNHLY, CDR2 FYNNEI. The V and J ends lost 6 bases and 2 bases, in that order; junction bases with no gene match: 4. The CDR3 has 14 residues.